This is a list of T cell receptor beta chains from one sample in a study of T cells in localized non-small cell lung cancer. Profiling relied on immunoSEQ multiplex PCR, and the TCRdb table lists in-frame clones only, not all of them. The top ten hold around 14% of the sample, which has around 83,000 clones, roughly 89% seen once. This specimen was peripheral blood, taken before any cancer treatment. The receptors come from a man aged 35-69 years with stage I squamous cell lung carcinoma. Each CDR3 is given with its conserved first and last residue. A D gene is named only where the DNA matches it firmly. For some rows the clone size is stated as once, few or many, or as a class when expanded; others skip it.

j_call: TRBJ1-6; clone_size: -; v_call: TRBV6-1; d_call: TRBD1; cdr3_aa: CASRTGGRGNSPLHF; cdr3_nt: TGTGCCAGCAGAACAGGGGGGCGAGGTAATTCACCCCTCCACTTT
j_call: TRBJ1-2; clone_size: -; v_call: TRBV15; d_call: -; cdr3_aa: CATSRDREINYGYTF; cdr3_nt: TGTGCCACCAGCAGAGATCGGGAGATTAACTATGGCTACACCTTC
j_call: TRBJ1-2; clone_size: -; v_call: TRBV7-8; d_call: TRBD1; cdr3_aa: CASSPIARQGTGYTF; cdr3_nt: TGTGCCAGCAGCCCAATTGCAAGACAGGGGACTGGCTACACCTTC
j_call: TRBJ1-4; clone_size: -; v_call: TRBV7-8; d_call: TRBD1; cdr3_aa: CASSLEQGWGEKLFF; cdr3_nt: TGTGCCAGCAGCTTAGAACAGGGGTGGGGTGAAAAACTGTTTTTT
j_call: TRBJ2-5; clone_size: -; v_call: TRBV6-6; d_call: -; cdr3_aa: CASSSFEETQYF; cdr3_nt: TGTGCCAGCAGTTCTTTCGAAGAGACCCAGTACTTC
j_call: TRBJ2-2; clone_size: -; v_call: TRBV7-9; d_call: -; cdr3_aa: CASSLDTGELFF; cdr3_nt: TGTGCCAGCAGCTTGGACACCGGGGAGCTGTTTTTT
j_call: TRBJ2-1; clone_size: -; v_call: TRBV5-6; d_call: -; cdr3_aa: CASSFGRNNEQFF; cdr3_nt: TGTGCCAGCAGTTTCGGACGGAACAATGAGCAGTTCTTC
j_call: TRBJ1-1; clone_size: -; v_call: TRBV7-9; d_call: TRBD1; cdr3_aa: CASTQGATNTEAFF; cdr3_nt: TGTGCCAGCACCCAGGGGGCAACGAACACTGAAGCTTTCTTT
j_call: TRBJ2-3; clone_size: -; v_call: TRBV20-1; d_call: -; cdr3_aa: CSAREGEQQYF; cdr3_nt: TGCAGTGCTAGAGAGGGGGAACAGCAGTATTTT
j_call: TRBJ2-7; clone_size: -; v_call: TRBV7-2; d_call: -; cdr3_aa: CASSRIPGQKYEQYF; cdr3_nt: TGTGCCAGCAGCCGTATACCGGGACAAAAATACGAGCAGTACTTC
j_call: TRBJ2-3; clone_size: -; v_call: TRBV7-9; d_call: -; cdr3_aa: CASSYGGPRTDTQYF; cdr3_nt: TGTGCCAGCAGCTACGGGGGGCCCCGCACAGATACGCAGTATTTT
j_call: TRBJ1-5; clone_size: -; v_call: TRBV7-6; d_call: -; cdr3_aa: CASSLDPNQPQHF; cdr3_nt: TGTGCCAGCAGCTTAGATCCAAATCAGCCCCAGCATTTT
j_call: TRBJ1-2; clone_size: few; v_call: TRBV5-1; d_call: -; cdr3_aa: CASSLGQFYGYTF; cdr3_nt: TGCGCCAGCAGCCTCGGACAGTTCTATGGCTACACCTTC
j_call: TRBJ2-1; clone_size: -; v_call: TRBV7-9; d_call: TRBD2; cdr3_aa: CASSLAEREGSTRFF; cdr3_nt: TGTGCCAGCAGCCTAGCGGAGAGGGAGGGTTCTACAAGGTTCTTC
j_call: TRBJ1-2; clone_size: -; v_call: TRBV6-5; d_call: TRBD1; cdr3_aa: CASSLDRVYGYTF; cdr3_nt: TGTGCCAGCAGTTTAGACAGGGTCTATGGCTACACCTTC
j_call: TRBJ2-7; clone_size: -; v_call: TRBV7-9; d_call: -; cdr3_aa: CASSLSQTYGQYF; cdr3_nt: TGTGCCAGCAGCTTAAGTCAAACCTACGGGCAGTACTTC